This TCR beta chain is drawn from a study of post-analysis software for immune sequencing data. Points from the study as a whole: The five TRBV segments detected at higher frequency in patients than in controls included TRBV5-6, TRBV5-1 and TRBV20-1. Under F measure analysis, samples from one preparation batch co-clustered strongly.

cDNA libraries for TCR beta contained unique molecular identifiers. TCRdb re-analysed the PCR reads in MiXCR, keeping a single row per CDR3 protein. Counted here are roughly 540,000 distinct CDR3 sequences, around a third occurring once; the ten biggest clones make up about 6%. This clonotype was found once. The antigen remains undetermined. The CDR3 totals 14 residues. The germline CDR1 and CDR2 sequences are SQVTM and ANQGSEA. Trimming took off 7 bases at V and 6 bases at J, with 21 bases between the two ends. The chain is built from TRBV29-1 and TRBJ2-5; D may be TRBD2 (6 bases). Sequencing input: blood. The origin of this receptor is a girl aged 2-17 years with multiple sclerosis. CDR3 region: CSAERETSWQTQYF. The CDR3 nucleotides are TGCAGCGCCGAGAGGGAGACTAGTTGGCAGACCCAGTACTTC.